The 8 T cell receptor beta chains below come from one sample, sequenced in a study of blood T cell repertoires in COVID-19. The assay was immunoSEQ multiplex PCR, and TCRdb's table has in-frame clones only and misses some. The sample shows about 210,000 clones, about 85% of them seen only once. Material for sequencing was peripheral blood. The receptors derive from a man aged 35 to 55 with acute or convalescent COVID-19.

The chain links TRBV18 to TRBJ1-2; D call uncertain. This CDR3 is 13 amino acids long. V lost 3 bases and J lost 7, with 12 bases in between. Per the germline V gene, CDR1 is KGHSH and CDR2 is LQKENI. This CDR3 reads CASSPNDSGGYTF. CDR3 DNA: TGTGCCAGCTCACCTAACGACTCTGGTGGCTACACCTTC.

Comments on this clone: Other DNA sequences in this sample translate to the same CDR3. The gene calls are TRBV18 and TRBJ2-6; possibly TRBD2 for D (6 bases). Trimming took off 2 bases at V and 4 bases at J, with 9 bases between the two ends. Germline CDR1 is KGHSH and CDR2 is LQKENI. The CDR3 is 15 amino acids. CDR3 coding DNA: TGTGCCAGCTCACCAGGAGGGTCCGGGGCCAACGTCCTGACTTTC. Translation: CASSPGGSGANVLTF.

The genes are TRBV6-5 and TRBJ2-7, with D perhaps matching TRBD1 (7 bases). V lost 8 bases to trimming and J lost 0 bases, with 11 bases between them. Looked up from germline, CDR1 is MNHEY and CDR2 is SVGAGI. This CDR3 region has 13 residues. The CDR3 DNA follows: TGTGCCAGCGGAGGGACAGCCTCCTACGAGCAGTACTTC. Its translation: CASGGTASYEQYF.

CDR3 sequence (DNA): TGTGCCAGCAGTCAGGCCGGGACAGGGGTAGGAAACACCATATATTTT. Its translation is CASSQAGTGVGNTIYF. The chain recombines TRBV4-2 with TRBJ1-3; TRBD1 aligns across 10 bases. This CDR3 region has 16 residues. The ends lost 6 bases at V and 4 bases at J; junction bases unmatched: 9. Germline CDR1 LGHNA, CDR2 YNFKEQ.

The rearrangement links TRBV10-2 to TRBJ2-3; TRBD2 matches at 8 bases. After removal of 4 bases from V and 1 base from J, the junction contained 1 base not matched to a gene. From germline, CDR1 is WSHSY and CDR2 SAAADI. The length of the CDR3 is 14 residues. The CDR3 nucleotides are TGCGCCAGCAGTGCACTAGCGGGCACAGATACGCAGTATTTT. This encodes CASSALAGTDTQYF.

This chain uses TRBV6-5 with TRBJ1-6, with D hard to call. V was shortened by 7 bases and J by 8 bases, with 15 bases between the two germline ends. The CDR3 length is 14 residues. Germline V gene data show CDR1 as MNHEY and CDR2 as SVGAGI. CDR3 sequence reads: CASTLTGIDSPLHF. For the CDR3, the DNA is TGTGCCAGCACCCTAACGGGGATCGATTCACCCCTCCACTTT.

The chain is built from TRBV6-5 and TRBJ1-5, with D possibly being TRBD1 (5 bases). Germline V gene data show CDR1 as MNHEY and CDR2 as SVGAGI. V gave up 0 bases and J gave up 6 bases, with 12 bases separating them. This CDR3 spans 15 amino acids. In DNA form, the CDR3 reads TGTGCCAGCAGTTACTCACCGACAGCGACTCAGCCCCAGCATTTT. It yields the protein CASSYSPTATQPQHF.

This chain connects TRBV30 to TRBJ2-5, with 8 nucleotides matching TRBD1. This CDR3 region has 13 residues. The V gene's germline CDR1 is GTSNPN and CDR2 SVGIG (reference sequence). Losses at the gene ends were 3 bases for V and 7 bases for J; bases not matched to a gene: 7. This CDR3 reads CAWRADRDGTQYF. The CDR3 DNA is TGTGCCTGGAGGGCGGACAGGGACGGGACCCAGTACTTC.